This TCR beta chain was found in a study of T cells in Graves' hyperthyroidism and ophthalmopathy. The overall study: Blood from the periphery was taken at initial diagnosis, before any treatment.

This clonotype has at least ten counts. Template material for amplifying TCR beta CDR3 regions consisted of RNA transcripts. Carried out on the TCR CDR3, a first-round RT-PCR used the HTBI primer set. TCRdb reprocessed the multiplex PCR reads via MiXCR and lists one record per CDR3 protein. The data contain about 130,000 distinct CDR3 sequences, roughly a fifth of them singletons. Diagnosis of hyperthyroidism was new in patients aged 18 to 65, and its duration was under 2 months. The sequenced material came from blood. This clonotype was sampled from a woman aged 45-65 years with Graves' hyperthyroidism that later progressed to Graves' ophthalmopathy.

CDR3 bases: TGTGCCTGGAATAAAGGTCTGGCAACTAATGAAAAACTGTTTTTT. Translating it yields CAWNKGLATNEKLFF. The rearrangement uses TRBV30 and TRBJ1-4; D is unresolved. The germline V gene has CDR1 GTSNPN and CDR2 SVGIG (reference sequence). V lost 4 bases, J lost 0 bases, and 12 bases lay in between. There are 15 residues in the CDR3. The full variable domain, completed using reference TRBV30 and TRBJ1-4, is SQTIHQWPATLVQPVGSPLSLECTVEGTSNPNLYWYRQAAGRGLQLLFYSVGIGQISSEVPQNLSASRPQDRQFILSSKKLLLSDSGFYLCAWNKGLATNEKLFFGSGTQLSVL.